This note documents a single TCR beta chain sequence. The antigen this receptor binds is unknown. Qualities for individual bases were not recorded, and no much larger clone is one base off. The protocol used for the library was PCR. Sequenced on an Illumina HiSeq 2500. TCR library preparation used molecular barcoding, with unique molecular identifiers applied to normalize quantification of the TCRbeta repertoire. TCRdb itself trimmed the public reads at Q25 with fastp, ran MiXCR and retained productive beta chains. Duplicate CDR3 protein sequences are folded into a single record with the most common DNA and genes. Recorded for this sample are around 490,000 distinct CDR3 sequences; about an eighth of them occurred a single time. 14% of the sample is held by the ten biggest clonotypes. This sample stems from a study of T-cell reconstitution after alpha-beta-depleted transplantation in children (dated by TCRdb to between 2015 and 2016). Describing the broader study: Using TCR repertoire profiling, the study quantitatively followed how T-cell immune reconstitution unfolded in children after TCRalphabeta/CD19-depleted allogeneic hematopoietic cell transplantation.

Sample treatment or condition, as interpreted from the label and publication: allogeneic hematopoietic cell transplantation with graft depleted of TCRalphabeta T cells and CD19 B cells. Transplant recipients were children who received TCRalphabeta/CD19-depleted allogeneic hematopoietic cell grafts. General findings and caveats noted by the study authors: The frequencies of hyperexpanded clones fell over the following months, and after one year, T-cell counts and TCRbeta diversity were mostly attributed to newly produced T cells. In some patients, high TCRbeta diversity at day 60 was attributed to recipient T cells and intrathymic progenitors that had survived conditioning. Apparently early alphabetaT-cell count recovery about two months after transplant reportedly relied on only several hundred rapidly expanded clones derived from non-depleted graft cells.

The CDR3, cysteine through phenylalanine, is 15 amino acids long. The DNA shown is the 45-base CDR3, in frame from base 1. V is trimmed back by 4 bases and J by 5 bases, and the junction contains 9 bases that no gene match accounts for. The germline V gene supplies CDR1 SGHRS and CDR2 YFSETQ. The sequence is built from TRBV5-1 and TRBJ2-5; 9 middle bases align to TRBD2. The source is a female patient younger than 10 who had a stem cell transplant for aplastic anemia, so the T cells may come from the graft donor. The starting material was PBMCs, mostly from graft donor cells, obtained 180 days after TCRalphabeta/CD19-depleted stem cell transplant. The CDR3 reads as follows: CASSAVAGVGETQYF. The DNA is as follows: TGCGCCAGCAGCGCAGTAGCGGGAGTCGGTGAGACCCAGTACTTC.